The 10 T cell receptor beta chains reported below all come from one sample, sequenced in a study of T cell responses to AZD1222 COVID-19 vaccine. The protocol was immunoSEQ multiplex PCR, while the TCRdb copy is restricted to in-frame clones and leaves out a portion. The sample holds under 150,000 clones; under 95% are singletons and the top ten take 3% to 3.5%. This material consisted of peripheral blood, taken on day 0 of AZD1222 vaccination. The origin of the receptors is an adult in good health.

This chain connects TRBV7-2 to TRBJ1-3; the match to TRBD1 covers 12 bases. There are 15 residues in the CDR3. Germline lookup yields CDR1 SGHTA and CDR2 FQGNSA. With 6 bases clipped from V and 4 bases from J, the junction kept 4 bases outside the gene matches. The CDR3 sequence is CASRTGTGGGNTIYF. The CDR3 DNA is TGTGCCAGCAGGACAGGGACAGGGGGCGGAAACACCATATATTTT.

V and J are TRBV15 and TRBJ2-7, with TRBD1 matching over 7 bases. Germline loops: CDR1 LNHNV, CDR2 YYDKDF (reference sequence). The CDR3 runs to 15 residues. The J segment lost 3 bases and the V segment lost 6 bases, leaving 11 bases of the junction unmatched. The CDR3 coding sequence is TGTGCCACCAGGACGGGCCGGGACAGTTTCTACGAGCAGTACTTC. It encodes CATRTGRDSFYEQYF.

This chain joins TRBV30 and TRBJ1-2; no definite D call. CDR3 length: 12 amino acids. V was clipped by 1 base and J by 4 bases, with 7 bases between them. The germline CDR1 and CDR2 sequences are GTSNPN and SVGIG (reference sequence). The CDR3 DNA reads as TGTGCCTGGAGTGGAGGTGGCTATGGCTACACCTTC. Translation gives CAWSGGGYGYTF. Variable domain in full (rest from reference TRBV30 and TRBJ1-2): SQTIHQWPATLVQPVGSPLSLECTVEGTSNPNLYWYRQAAGRGLQLLFYSVGIGQISSEVPQNLSASRPQDRQFILSSKKLLLSDSGFYLCAWSGGGYGYTFGSGTRLTVV.

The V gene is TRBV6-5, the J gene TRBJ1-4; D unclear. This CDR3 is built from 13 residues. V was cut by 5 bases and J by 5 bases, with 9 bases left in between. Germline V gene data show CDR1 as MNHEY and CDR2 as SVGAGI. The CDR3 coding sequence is TGTGCCAGCAGTCGAGGGCGGAATGAAAAACTGTTTTTT. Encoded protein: CASSRGRNEKLFF.

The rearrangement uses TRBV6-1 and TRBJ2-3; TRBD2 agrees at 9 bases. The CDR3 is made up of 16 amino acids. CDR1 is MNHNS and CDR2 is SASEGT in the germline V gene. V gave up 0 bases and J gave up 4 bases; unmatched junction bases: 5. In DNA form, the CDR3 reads TGTGCCAGCAGTGAAGCTAGCGGGAGAGGGGCAGATACGCAGTATTTT. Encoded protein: CASSEASGRGADTQYF.

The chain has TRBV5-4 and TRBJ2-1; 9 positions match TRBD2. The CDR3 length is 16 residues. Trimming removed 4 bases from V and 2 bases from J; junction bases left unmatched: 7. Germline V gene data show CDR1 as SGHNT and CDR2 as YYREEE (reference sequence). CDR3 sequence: CASSRKAGGPYNEQFF. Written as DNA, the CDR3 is TGTGCCAGCAGCCGAAAAGCGGGAGGACCCTACAATGAGCAGTTCTTC.

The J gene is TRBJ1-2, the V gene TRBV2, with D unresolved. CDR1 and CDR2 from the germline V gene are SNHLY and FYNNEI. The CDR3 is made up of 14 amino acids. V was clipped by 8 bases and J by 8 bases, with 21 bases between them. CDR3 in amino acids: CASPPGGPTPGYTF. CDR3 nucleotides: TGTGCCAGCCCCCCTGGAGGCCCGACTCCAGGCTACACCTTC.

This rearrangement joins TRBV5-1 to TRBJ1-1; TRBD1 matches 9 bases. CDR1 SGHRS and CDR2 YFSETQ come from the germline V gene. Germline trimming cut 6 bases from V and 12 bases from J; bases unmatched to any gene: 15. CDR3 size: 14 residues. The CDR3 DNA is TGCGCCAGCACCGCGACAGGGGGTATCAGCTATACTTTCTTT. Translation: CASTATGGISYTFF.

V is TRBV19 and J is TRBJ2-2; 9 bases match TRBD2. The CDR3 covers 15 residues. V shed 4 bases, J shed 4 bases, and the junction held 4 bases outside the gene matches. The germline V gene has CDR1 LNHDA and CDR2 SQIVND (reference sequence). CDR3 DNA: TGTGCCAGTAGTAGGGGTAGCGGGGGCACCGGGGAGCTGTTTTTT. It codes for CASSRGSGGTGELFF.

CDR3 bases: TGTGCCATCAGTGAGTCGAATCAGAGAGAGGGCGGCGGGGAGCTGTTTTTT. The encoded protein is CAISESNQREGGGELFF. V is TRBV10-3 and J is TRBJ2-2; D is perhaps TRBD2 (5 bases). The V gene lost 0 bases and the J gene lost 7 bases, with 18 bases spanning the gap. The CDR3 is 17 amino acids. Germline V lookup: CDR1 ENHRY, CDR2 SYGVKD.